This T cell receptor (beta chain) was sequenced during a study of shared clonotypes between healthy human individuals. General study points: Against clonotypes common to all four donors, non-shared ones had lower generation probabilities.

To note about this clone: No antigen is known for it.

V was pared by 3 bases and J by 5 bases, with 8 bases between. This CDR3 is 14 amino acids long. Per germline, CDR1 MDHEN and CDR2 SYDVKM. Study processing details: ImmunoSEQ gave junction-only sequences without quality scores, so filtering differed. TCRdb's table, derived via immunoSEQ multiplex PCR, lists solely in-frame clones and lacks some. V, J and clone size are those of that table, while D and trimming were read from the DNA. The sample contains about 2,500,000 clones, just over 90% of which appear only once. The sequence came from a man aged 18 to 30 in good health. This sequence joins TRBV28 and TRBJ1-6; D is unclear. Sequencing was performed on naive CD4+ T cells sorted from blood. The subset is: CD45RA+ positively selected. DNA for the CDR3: TGTGCCAGCAGTTTGGCGCCAGATAATTCACCCCTCCACTTT. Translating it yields CASSLAPDNSPLHF.